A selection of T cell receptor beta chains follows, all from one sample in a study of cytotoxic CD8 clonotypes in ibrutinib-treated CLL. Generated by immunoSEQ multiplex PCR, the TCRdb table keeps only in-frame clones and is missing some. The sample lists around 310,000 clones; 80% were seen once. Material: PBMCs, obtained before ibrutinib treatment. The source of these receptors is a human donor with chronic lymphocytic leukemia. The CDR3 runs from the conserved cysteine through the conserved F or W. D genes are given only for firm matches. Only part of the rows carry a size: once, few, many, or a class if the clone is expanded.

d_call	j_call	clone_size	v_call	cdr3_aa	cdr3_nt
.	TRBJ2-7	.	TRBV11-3	CASSLARGGEQYF	TGTGCCAGCAGCTTGGCCAGGGGTGGTGAGCAGTACTTC
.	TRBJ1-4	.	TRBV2	CASSRTGEANEKLFF	TGTGCCAGCAGTAGGACCGGGGAAGCTAATGAAAAACTGTTTTTT
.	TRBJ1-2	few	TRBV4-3	CASSQDLGAFGYTF	TGCGCCAGCAGCCAAGATTTAGGGGCCTTTGGCTACACCTTC
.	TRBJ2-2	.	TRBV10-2	CASARSVENTGELFF	TGCGCCAGCGCCCGATCGGTCGAGAACACCGGGGAGCTGTTTTTT
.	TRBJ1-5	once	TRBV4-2	CASSQEMARVRGPQHF	TGTGCCAGCAGCCAAGAGATGGCAAGGGTCCGGGGGCCCCAGCATTTT
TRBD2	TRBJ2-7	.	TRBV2	CASSEATGLAGYEQYF	TGTGCCAGCAGTGAAGCTACGGGACTAGCGGGGTACGAGCAGTACTTC
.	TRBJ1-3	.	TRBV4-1	CASSTGSGNTIYF	TGCGCCAGCAGCACAGGGAGTGGAAACACCATATATTTT
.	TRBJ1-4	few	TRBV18	CASSRAGLNEKLFF	TGTGCCAGCTCACGTGCGGGGTTAAATGAAAAACTGTTTTTT
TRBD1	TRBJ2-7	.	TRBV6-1	CASNLGTAYEQYF	TGTGCCAGCAACCTAGGGACAGCCTACGAGCAGTACTTC
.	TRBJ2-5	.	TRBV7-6	CASSKIIGGSQETQYF	TGTGCCAGCAGCAAGATTATAGGGGGTAGTCAAGAGACCCAGTACTTC
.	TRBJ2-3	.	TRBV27	CASSSTGVNTQYF	TGTGCCAGCAGTTCGACAGGAGTAAATACGCAGTATTTT
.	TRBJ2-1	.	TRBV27	CASSLNPAGFYEQFF	TGTGCCAGCAGTTTGAATCCAGCGGGCTTCTATGAGCAGTTCTTC
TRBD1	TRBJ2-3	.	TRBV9	CASSTDRGTDTQYF	TGTGCCAGCAGCACAGACAGGGGAACAGATACGCAGTATTTT
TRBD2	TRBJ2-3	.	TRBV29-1	CSVEGTSDTDTQYF	TGCAGCGTTGAAGGGACTAGTGACACAGATACGCAGTATTTT
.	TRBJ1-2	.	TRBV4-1	CASSQDMPGTVSRTGYTF	TGCGCCAGCAGCCAAGACATGCCGGGGACTGTCTCTCGGACGGGCTACACCTTC
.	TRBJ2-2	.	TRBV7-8	CASSLAAATTGELFF	TGTGCCAGCAGCTTAGCGGCGGCAACCACCGGGGAGCTGTTTTTT
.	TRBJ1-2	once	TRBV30	CAWSPLDYTF	TGTGCCTGGAGTCCCTTGGACTACACCTTC
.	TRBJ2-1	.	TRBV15	CATSRVMSGYNEQFF	TGTGCCACCAGCAGAGTTATGAGCGGGTACAATGAGCAGTTCTTC
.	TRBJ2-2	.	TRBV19	CASSIVPTGTGELFF	TGTGCCAGTAGTATAGTCCCGACAGGTACCGGGGAGCTGTTTTTT
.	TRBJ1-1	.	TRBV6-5	CASSYSGTNTEAFF	TGTGCCAGCAGTTACTCGGGCACGAACACTGAAGCTTTCTTT
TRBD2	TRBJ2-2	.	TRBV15	CATQRERNTGELFF	TGTGCCACACAGCGGGAGCGGAACACCGGGGAGCTGTTTTTT
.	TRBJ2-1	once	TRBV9	CASSVFLQPDRGNEQFF	TGTGCCAGCAGCGTTTTCTTGCAGCCCGACCGTGGCAATGAGCAGTTCTTC
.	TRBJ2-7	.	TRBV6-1	CASMRIVGVYEQYF	TGTGCCAGCATGAGGATTGTGGGGGTCTACGAGCAGTACTTC
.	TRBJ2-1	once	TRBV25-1	CASSRDYHNEQFF	TGTGCCAGCAGTCGAGACTATCACAATGAGCAGTTCTTC
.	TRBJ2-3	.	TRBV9	CASSVYEDTQYF	TGTGCCAGCAGCGTTTATGAGGATACGCAGTATTTT
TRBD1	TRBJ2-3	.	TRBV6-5	CAAKKGGGGTDTQYF	TGTGCCGCAAAGAAAGGGGGCGGAGGCACAGATACGCAGTATTTT
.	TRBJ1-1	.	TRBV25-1	CASSESGNTEAFF	TGTGCCAGCAGTGAATCGGGGAACACTGAAGCTTTCTTT
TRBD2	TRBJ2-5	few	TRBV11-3	CASSSGTSGSGVETQYF	TGTGCCAGCAGCTCCGGGACTAGCGGGAGTGGGGTAGAGACCCAGTACTTC
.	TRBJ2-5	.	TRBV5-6	CASSIWETQYF	TGTGCCAGCAGCATCTGGGAGACCCAGTACTTC
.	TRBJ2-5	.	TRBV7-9	CASSSPGVRETQYF	TGTGCCAGCAGTTCTCCAGGAGTCCGGGAGACCCAGTACTTC
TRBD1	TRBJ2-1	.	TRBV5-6	CASSSPGGLAYNEQFF	TGTGCCAGCAGCTCGCCAGGGGGCCTCGCATACAATGAGCAGTTCTTC
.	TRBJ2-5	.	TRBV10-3	CAISGGYQETQYF	TGTGCCATCAGTGGCGGGTACCAAGAGACCCAGTACTTC
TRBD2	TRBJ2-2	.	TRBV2	CASARETNTGELFF	TGTGCCAGCGCGCGGGAGACGAACACCGGGGAGCTGTTTTTT
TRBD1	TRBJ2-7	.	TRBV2	CASRRQGAHEQYF	TGTGCCAGCAGGCGACAGGGGGCCCACGAGCAGTACTTC
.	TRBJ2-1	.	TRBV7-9	CASSLAGGEYNEQFF	TGTGCCAGCAGCTTGGCAGGGGGGGAATACAATGAGCAGTTCTTC
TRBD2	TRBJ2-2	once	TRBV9	CASSVEGSGRTNTGELFF	TGTGCCAGCAGCGTAGAGGGTAGCGGGAGGACGAACACCGGGGAGCTGTTTTTT
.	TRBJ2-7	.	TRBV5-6	CASSSAPGPYEQYF	TGTGCCAGCAGCTCGGCCCCCGGCCCCTACGAGCAGTACTTC
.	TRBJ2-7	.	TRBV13	CASSRYYEQYF	TGTGCCAGCAGCCGATATTACGAGCAGTACTTC
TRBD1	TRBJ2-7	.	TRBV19	CASTLTGTGIREQYF	TGTGCCAGTACTCTAACCGGGACAGGGATCCGCGAGCAGTACTTC
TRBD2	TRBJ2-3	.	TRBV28	CASRTNSGSTDTQYF	TGTGCCAGCAGAACCAATAGCGGGAGCACAGATACGCAGTATTTT
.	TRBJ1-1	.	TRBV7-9	CASSLVAGMNTEAFF	TGTGCCAGCAGCTTAGTGGCAGGGATGAACACTGAAGCTTTCTTT
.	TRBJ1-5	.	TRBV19	CASTTQGNQPQHF	TGTGCCAGTACTACCCAGGGAAATCAGCCCCAGCATTTT
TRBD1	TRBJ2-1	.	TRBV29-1	CSVESGQGREQFF	TGCAGCGTTGAATCGGGACAGGGACGTGAGCAGTTCTTC
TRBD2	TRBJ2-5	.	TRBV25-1	CASSLLADQETQYF	TGTGCCAGCAGCCTACTAGCGGACCAAGAGACCCAGTACTTC
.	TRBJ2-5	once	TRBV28	CASRPWGETQYF	TGTGCCAGCAGGCCCTGGGGAGAGACCCAGTACTTC
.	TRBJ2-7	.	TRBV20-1	CSASPGEQYF	TGCAGTGCTAGCCCGGGCGAGCAGTACTTC
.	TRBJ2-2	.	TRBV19	CASSIVYTAVNTGELFF	TGTGCCAGTAGTATAGTATACACGGCCGTGAACACCGGGGAGCTGTTTTTT
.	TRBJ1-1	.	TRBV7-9	CASSLAGVTEAFF	TGTGCCAGCAGCTTAGCAGGGGTTACTGAAGCTTTCTTT